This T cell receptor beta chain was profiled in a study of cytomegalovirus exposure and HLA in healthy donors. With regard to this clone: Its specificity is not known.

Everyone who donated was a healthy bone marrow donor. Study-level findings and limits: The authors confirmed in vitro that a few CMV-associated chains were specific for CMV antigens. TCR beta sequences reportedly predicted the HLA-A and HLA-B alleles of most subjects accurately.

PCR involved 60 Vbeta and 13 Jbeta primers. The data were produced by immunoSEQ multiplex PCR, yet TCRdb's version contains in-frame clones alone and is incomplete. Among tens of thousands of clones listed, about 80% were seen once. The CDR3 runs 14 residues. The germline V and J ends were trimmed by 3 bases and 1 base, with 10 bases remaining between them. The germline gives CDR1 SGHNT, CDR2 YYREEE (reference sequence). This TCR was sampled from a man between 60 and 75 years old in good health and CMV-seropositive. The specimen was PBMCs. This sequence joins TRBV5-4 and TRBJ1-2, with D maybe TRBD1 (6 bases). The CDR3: CASSSYRDNYGYTF. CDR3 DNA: TGTGCCAGCAGCTCCTACAGGGATAACTATGGCTACACCTTC.